This T cell receptor beta chain was documented in a study of cytomegalovirus exposure and HLA in healthy donors. Regarding the study as a whole: Available immune exposure information covered CMV serostatus only. Some V segments, including TRBV6-2 and TRBV6-3, were excluded as indistinguishable. V- and J-gene trimming in TCR beta was tied to a missense DCLRE1C variant by an analysis performed later.

This CDR3 is built from 16 residues. The V and J ends lost 7 bases and 0 bases, in that order; junction bases with no gene match: 7. Germline CDR1 SGHTA, CDR2 FQGTGA. Comments on this clone: Its antigen is unknown.

Amplification used 60 Vbeta primers and 13 Jbeta primers. This table comes from immunoSEQ multiplex PCR, and its TCRdb copy is limited to in-frame clones, with some not included. The sample lists 150,000 or so clones; 84% were seen once. The rearrangement joins TRBV7-3 to TRBJ1-3, with 9 bases lining up with TRBD1. The sequence was collected from a man aged 50-60 years in good health and CMV-seropositive. Sequenced: PBMCs. CDR3: CASNAGTGSSGNTIYF. The CDR3 nucleotides are TGTGCCAGCAACGCCGGGACAGGGTCCTCTGGAAACACCATATATTTT.